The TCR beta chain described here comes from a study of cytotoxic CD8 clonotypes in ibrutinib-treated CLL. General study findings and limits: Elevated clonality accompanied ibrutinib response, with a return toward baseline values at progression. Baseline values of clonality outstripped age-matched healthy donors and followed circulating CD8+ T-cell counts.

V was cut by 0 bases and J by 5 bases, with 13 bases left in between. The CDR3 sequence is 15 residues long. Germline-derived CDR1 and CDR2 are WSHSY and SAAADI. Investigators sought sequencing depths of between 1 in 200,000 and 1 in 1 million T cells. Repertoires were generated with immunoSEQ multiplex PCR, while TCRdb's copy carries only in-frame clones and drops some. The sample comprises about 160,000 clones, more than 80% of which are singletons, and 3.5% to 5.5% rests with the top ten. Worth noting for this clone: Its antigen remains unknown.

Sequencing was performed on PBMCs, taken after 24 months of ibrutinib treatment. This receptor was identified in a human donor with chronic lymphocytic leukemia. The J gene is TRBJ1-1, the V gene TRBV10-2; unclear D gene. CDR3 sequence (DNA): TGCGCCAGCAGTGAGTCAATGTGGCAGGCGACTGAAGCTTTCTTT. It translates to CASSESMWQATEAFF.